These 6 T cell receptor beta chains came from one sample sequenced in a study of shared clonotypes between healthy human individuals. This table comes from immunoSEQ multiplex PCR, and its TCRdb copy is limited to in-frame clones, with some not included. Of some 2,000,000 clones detected, about 95% appear once; the ten largest clones hold roughly 1.1%. As defined, naive CD8 cells were CD45RO-negative and positively selected for CCR7, with terminally differentiated effector memory CD45RA+ cells excluded. Sequencing used naive CD8+ T cells sorted from blood. These receptors all come from a man aged 18 to 29 in good health.

The V and J genes are TRBV5-1 and TRBJ2-7; the D call may be TRBD1 or TRBD2 (5 bases each). Per the germline V gene, CDR1 is SGHRS and CDR2 is YFSETQ. V lost 1 base to trimming and J lost 3 bases, with 14 bases between them. The CDR3 sequence is 15 residues long. The CDR3 sequence is CASSLRPGTLYEQYF. The DNA of the CDR3 is TGCGCCAGCAGCTTGCGGCCCGGGACGCTCTACGAGCAGTACTTC.

The chain combines TRBV10-2 with TRBJ1-2; D uncertain. Germline-derived CDR1 and CDR2 are WSHSY and SAAADI. The CDR3 consists of 14 residues. Between the trimmed V and J ends, which lost 0 bases and 4 bases, there was a span of 9 bases. CDR3 bases: TGCGCCAGCAGTGAGTCCGATTTAGGCTATGGCTACACCTTC. Its protein is CASSESDLGYGYTF.

The rearrangement joins TRBV4-1 to TRBJ2-3; D call uncertain. This CDR3 is built from 16 residues. Between the trimmed V and J ends, which lost 1 base and 2 bases, there was a span of 13 bases. Germline loops: CDR1 MGHRA, CDR2 YSYEKL. The DNA for the CDR3 is TGCGCCAGCAGCCAAGTCCCTGGGGTCTACACAGATACGCAGTATTTT. It codes for CASSQVPGVYTDTQYF.

V and J are TRBV10-3 and TRBJ2-7, with 7 bases aligning to TRBD2. V lost 4 bases, J lost 5 bases, and 5 bases stayed unmatched. Germline assignment: CDR1 ENHRY and CDR2 SYGVKD. This CDR3 has 13 residues. The CDR3 region has the DNA TGTGCCATCAGTGGGACTAGGGTCGACGAGCAGTACTTC. It translates to CAISGTRVDEQYF.

As to this clone: This sample also contains other DNA sequences that code for the same CDR3. V is TRBV4-2 and J is TRBJ2-7; tentatively, D is TRBD1 or TRBD2 (6 bases each). The CDR3 consists of 13 residues. Germline CDR1 reads LGHNA; CDR2 reads YNFKEQ. V was pared by 0 bases and J by 4 bases, with 7 bases between. The CDR3 nucleotides read TGTGCCAGCAGCCAAGAAGGGGGGTACGAGCAGTACTTC. This codes for CASSQEGGYEQYF.

The J gene is TRBJ1-4, the V gene TRBV6-1; 8 bases are shared with TRBD1. This CDR3 spans 16 amino acids. CDR1 and CDR2 from the germline V gene are MNHNS and SASEGT. The V gene end was trimmed by 2 bases and the J gene end by 5 bases; junction bases not matched to a gene: 7. CDR3 residues: CASSEFLQGENEKLFF. The DNA of the CDR3 is TGTGCCAGCAGTGAATTCCTACAGGGGGAGAATGAAAAACTGTTTTTT.